These 20 T cell receptor beta chains were sequenced from one sample in a study of tumor-infiltrating lymphocytes in primary liver carcinoma (dated by TCRdb to about 2017). Blood RNA was extracted from unsorted whole blood using TRIzol reagent, and germline DNA was obtained with the DNeasy Blood & Tissue kit. The listed sequencing device is Illumina HiSeq 2500. TCRbeta-specific cDNA was reverse-transcribed from approximately 0.5 ug total RNA using a constant-region primer and ProtoScript II reverse transcriptase. TCRbeta libraries were built with three nested multiplex PCR rounds, a slightly modified ARM-PCR procedure. Each of the first two PCR rounds ran for roughly 11 cycles and used multiplex TRBV1-TRBV30 forward primers together with a Cbeta reverse primer. Through fastp at Q25 and MiXCR, TCRdb rebuilt clones from the public reads, retaining in-frame beta chains. CDR3 protein sequences are deduplicated, and each keeps its most common genes and DNA. This sample comprises approximately 300,000 distinct CDR3 sequences, less than 75% of them detected only once. The leading ten clones occupy about 8.4% of the sample.

Sequenced input: peripheral blood. The receptors come from a man between 40 and 49 years old with primary liver carcinoma and hepatitis B virus infection.

The chain has TRBV10-1 and TRBJ2-1, with 10 bases fitting TRBD2. The CDR3 has 15 residues. The ends lost 6 bases at V and 6 bases at J; junction bases unmatched: 8. Germline assignment: CDR1 WNHNN and CDR2 SYGVQD (reference sequence). The CDR3 is CASSASGRNRNEQFF. For the CDR3, the DNA is TGCGCCAGCAGCGCTAGCGGGAGAAATCGCAATGAGCAGTTCTTC.

In the case of this clonotype: A read error may explain this, as a much larger clone is one base away. V gene TRBV12-3 or TRBV12-4 combines with J gene TRBJ2-7, with TRBD2 identical over 9 bases. The junction had 18 bases not matched to a gene; V was cut back by 8 bases and J by 7 bases. This CDR3 is 16 amino acids long. DNA of the CDR3: TGTGCCAGCGGTTCCTCTAGCGGCGGGAGGGCCGAGGAGCAGTACTTC. As protein: CASGSSSGGRAEEQYF.

This clonotype appeared many times. The chain uses TRBV6-1 and TRBJ2-2; D ambiguous. Germline CDR1 reads MNHNS; CDR2 reads SASEGT. V lost 1 base to trimming and J lost 4 bases, with 7 bases between them. The CDR3 is 14 residues long. The CDR3 nucleotides read TGTGCCAGCAGTGAAGGGCAGCTCACCGGGGAGCTGTTTTTT. It encodes CASSEGQLTGELFF.

About this clonotype: A clone one base away is much larger, so this may be a read error. V usage is TRBV5-4 and J usage is TRBJ1-5; D gene uncertain. Per the germline V gene, CDR1 is SGHNT and CDR2 is YYREEE (reference sequence). The CDR3 runs to 13 residues. Trimming removed 4 bases from V and 4 bases from J, with 9 bases in between. The CDR3, as DNA: TGTGCCAGCAGCGGGAGAGAAAATCAGCCCCAGCATTTT. The encoded protein is CASSGRENQPQHF.

This chain joins TRBV7-9 and TRBJ2-7; D call uncertain. The CDR3 length is 14 residues. The ends were cut back, 5 bases at V and 2 bases at J, with 13 bases in the middle. Germline-derived CDR1 and CDR2 are SEHNR and FQNEAQ (reference sequence). The CDR3 loop reads CASSPRLPTYEQYF. The CDR3 DNA sequence: TGTGCCAGCAGCCCCCGACTCCCAACCTACGAGCAGTACTTC.

The chain employs TRBV6-2 or TRBV6-3 and TRBJ2-3, with 14 bases aligning to TRBD2. CDR3 length: 16 residues. With V trimmed by 8 bases and J by 4 bases, 8 bases remained unmatched. Looked up from germline, CDR1 is MNHEY and CDR2 is SVGEGT. In DNA form, the CDR3 reads TGTGCCAGCCGGGGGACTAGCGGGAGAAATGCAGATACGCAGTATTTT. It translates to CASRGTSGRNADTQYF.

With regard to this clonotype: This may come from a read error, since a much larger clone is one base off. The chain has TRBV29-1 and TRBJ1-2; possibly TRBD1 for D (6 bases). CDR1 and CDR2 from the germline V gene are SQVTM and ANQGSEA. CDR3 size: 13 residues. Here the CDR3 DNA reads TGCGGCGCCCGCATGGGGGGCCATAATGGCTACACCTTC. Protein: CGARMGGHNGYTF.

Sample share makes this clonotype large (0.1 to 1%). The chain uses TRBV11-1 and TRBJ2-3; D possibly corresponds to TRBD2 (5 bases). The germline CDR1 and CDR2 sequences are SGHAT and FQDESV (reference sequence). V lost 6 bases, J lost 0 bases, and 13 bases lay in between. CDR3 length: 15 residues. The CDR3 region is CASSLPRESTDTQYF. The DNA for the CDR3 is TGTGCCAGCAGTTTGCCGAGGGAGAGCACAGATACGCAGTATTTT.

In regard to this clonotype: At one end the junction does not follow the germline gene, possibly because of a read error. The chain is built from TRBV6-5 and TRBJ1-6; D is uncertain. Germline V gene sequence: CDR1 MNHEY, CDR2 SVGAGI. The CDR3 contains 12 residues. The CDR3 bases are TGTGCCATCAGTGTTCCGGATTCACCCCTCCACTTT. Its protein product is CAISVPDSPLHF.

About this clonotype: A junction end diverges from the germline sequence, so it may reflect a read error. The V call is TRBV14, the J call TRBJ2-6; maybe TRBD1 (5 bases). CDR3 length: 14 residues. Per germline, CDR1 SGHDN and CDR2 FVKESK. CDR3 residues: CASSQPGGANVLNF. The CDR3, as DNA: TGTGCCAGCAGCCAACCCGGTGGGGCCAACGTCCTGAATTTC.

This clonotype appeared many times. The V gene is TRBV12-3 or TRBV12-4, the J gene TRBJ2-2, with 9 bases aligning to TRBD2. The trim removed 2 bases at V and 3 bases at J, leaving 4 bases unmatched. CDR3 length: 16 residues. CDR3 loop: CASSLMVAGDTGELFF. The CDR3 nucleotides are TGTGCCAGCAGTTTAATGGTAGCGGGAGACACCGGGGAGCTGTTTTTT.

Remarks on this clonotype: An end of the junction differs from the germline gene, which may be a read error. The CDR3 loop is CVSSQVGAPEQYF. The CDR3 region has the DNA TGTGTCAGCAGCCAAGTCGGTGCCCCAGAGCAGTACTTC. The rearrangement uses TRBV4-2 and TRBJ2-7, with D uncertain. Looked up from germline, CDR1 is LGHNA and CDR2 is YNFKEQ. The length of the CDR3 is 13 residues.

As regards this clonotype: Being one base from a much bigger clone, this may be a read error. The genes are TRBV6-5 and TRBJ2-7; D possibly uses TRBD1 or TRBD2 (5 bases each). The CDR3 covers 14 residues. Deletions cut 3 bases from V and 5 bases from J, with 14 bases between. Germline CDR1 reads MNHEY; CDR2 reads SVGAGI. The CDR3 region has the DNA TGTGCCAGCAGTTATCGTTTGGGACCCGACGAGCAGTACTTC. Its translation is CASSYRLGPDEQYF.

In regard to this clonotype: An end of the junction differs from the germline gene, which may be a read error. The chain is built from TRBV6-5 and TRBJ2-7, with TRBD1 matching over 8 bases. Germline V lookup: CDR1 MNHEY, CDR2 SVGAGI. This CDR3 spans 15 amino acids. The DNA for the CDR3 is TGTGCCAGCAGTTACGGGGACAGGTTCTCCTACGAACAGCACTTC. Translated, it gives CASSYGDRFSYEQHF.

A remark on this clonotype: A clone one base away is much larger, so this may be a read error. The V call is TRBV6-5, the J call TRBJ1-6; TRBD1 is a possible D gene (6 bases). The germline V and J ends were trimmed by 5 bases and 9 bases, with 17 bases remaining between them. Germline CDR1 and CDR2: MNHEY and SVGAGI. The CDR3 is 15 residues long. DNA of the CDR3: TGTGCCAGCAGTACCGCCCGGGACATGACTTCACCCCTCCACTTT. The encoded protein is CASSTARDMTSPLHF.

In the case of this clonotype: This clone may be a read error of a much larger clone one base away. The J gene is TRBJ2-1, the V gene TRBV6-1; 9 nucleotides agree with TRBD1. The CDR3 runs 15 residues. The ends lost 6 bases at V and 11 bases at J; junction bases unmatched: 14. CDR1 and CDR2 (germline): MNHNS, SASEGT. CDR3 sequence: CASRDPGQGKDKQFF. The DNA of the CDR3 is TGTGCCAGCAGGGACCCGGGACAGGGAAAGGATAAGCAGTTCTTC.

J is TRBJ1-2 and V is TRBV5-1; D is undetermined. CDR1 is SGHRS and CDR2 is YFSETQ in the germline V gene. The CDR3 is made up of 13 amino acids. The V end was cut by 0 bases, the J end by 4 bases, with 7 bases between. Here the CDR3 reads CASSLELSYGYTF. The CDR3 bases are TGCGCCAGCAGCTTGGAATTGAGCTATGGCTACACCTTC.

The sample holds many counts of this clonotype. This chain joins TRBV6-5 and TRBJ1-3; D perhaps matches TRBD1 (5 bases). The CDR3 has 16 amino acids. V lost 5 bases to trimming and J lost 0 bases, with 14 bases between them. Per germline, CDR1 MNHEY and CDR2 SVGAGI. The CDR3 DNA sequence: TGTGCCAGCAGTGACCATCCCAGGGTCTCTGGAAACACCATATATTTT. Encoded protein: CASSDHPRVSGNTIYF.

This sequence joins TRBV10-3 and TRBJ2-5; possible D gene TRBD2, 6 bases. Germline assignment: CDR1 ENHRY and CDR2 SYGVKD. The CDR3 runs 13 residues. Trimming shortened V by 11 bases and J by 4 bases, and 17 bases separated the two germline ends. CDR3 loop: CAFNLGRGETQYF. The DNA of the CDR3 is TGTGCCTTCAACCTCGGGAGAGGAGAGACCCAGTACTTC.

For this clonotype: This clone may be a read error of a much larger clone one base away. The chain carries TRBV29-1 and TRBJ2-5, with TRBD2 matching 7 bases. The germline V gene has CDR1 SQVTM and CDR2 ANQGSEA. With V trimmed by 6 bases and J by 2 bases, 12 bases remained unmatched. The CDR3 loop spans 15 amino acids. CDR3 nucleotide sequence: TGCAGCGTACTGATGGGGGGGGAGGCTCAAGAGACCCAGTACTTC. This encodes CSVLMGGEAQETQYF.